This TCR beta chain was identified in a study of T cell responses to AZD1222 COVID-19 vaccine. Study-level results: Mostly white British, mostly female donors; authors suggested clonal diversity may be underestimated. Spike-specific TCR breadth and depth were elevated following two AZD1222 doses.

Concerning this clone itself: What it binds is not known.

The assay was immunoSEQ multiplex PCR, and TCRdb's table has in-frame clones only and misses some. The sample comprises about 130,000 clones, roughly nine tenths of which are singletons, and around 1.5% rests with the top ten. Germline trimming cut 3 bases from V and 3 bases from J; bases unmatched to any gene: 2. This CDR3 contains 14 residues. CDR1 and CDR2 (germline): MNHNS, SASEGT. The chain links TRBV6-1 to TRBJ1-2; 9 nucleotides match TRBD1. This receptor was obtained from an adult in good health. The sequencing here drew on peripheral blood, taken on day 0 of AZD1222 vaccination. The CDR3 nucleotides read TGTGCCAGCAGTGAGGACAGGGGATACTATGGCTACACCTTC. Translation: CASSEDRGYYGYTF.